The entry that follows covers one T cell receptor (beta chain) sequence. The antigen is not known. The unexposed donors gave CD4+ T cells in 2011-2018, prior to COVID-19. The sample comes from a study of CD4 T cells in relation to SARS-CoV-2 and coronaviruses. At the level of the study: Crossreactive spike epitopes shared across donors were mapped to their HLA restriction. Findings and caveats of the study: Memory recall responses, not primary responses primed in culture, are what the assay detects.

Clones were read by immunoSEQ multiplex PCR, and TCRdb kept only the in-frame ones, dropping some. Here the sample spans around 62,000 clones, about 95% being singletons. In germline, CDR1 is SGHNT, CDR2 YYREEE (reference sequence). Deletions cut 1 base from V and 7 bases from J, with 14 bases between. CDR3 length: 14 amino acids. This TCR was sampled from a human donor in good health. The chain combines TRBV5-4 with TRBJ2-5, with a weak D call TRBD2 (6 bases). Sample: naive CD4+ T cells from PBMCs. As to subset: naive CD4+ T cells isolated by negative enrichment. In DNA, the CDR3 is TGTGCCAGCAGCTTGCCCGGGTTGGGAGGGACCCAGTACTTC. This translates into CASSLPGLGGTQYF. Full variable domain (missing parts from reference TRBV5-4 and TRBJ2-5): ETGVTQSPTHLIKTRGQQVTLRCSSQSGHNTVSWYQQALGQGPQFIFQYYREEENGRGNFPPRFSGLQFPNYSSELNVNALELDDSALYLCASSLPGLGGTQYFGPGTRLLVL.